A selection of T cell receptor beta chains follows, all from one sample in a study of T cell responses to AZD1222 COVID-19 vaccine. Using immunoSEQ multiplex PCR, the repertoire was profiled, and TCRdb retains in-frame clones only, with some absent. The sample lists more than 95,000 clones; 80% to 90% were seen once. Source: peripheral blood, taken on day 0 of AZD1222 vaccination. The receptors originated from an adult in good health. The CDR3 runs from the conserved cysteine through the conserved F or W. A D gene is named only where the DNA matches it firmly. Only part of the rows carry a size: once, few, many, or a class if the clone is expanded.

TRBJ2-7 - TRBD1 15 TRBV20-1 CSASWDRRLRYEQYF TGCAGTGCTAGTTGGGACAGAAGATTGAGATACGAGCAGTACTTC
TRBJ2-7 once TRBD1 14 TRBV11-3 CASSRDRDDYEQYF TGTGCCAGCAGCCGGGACAGGGATGACTACGAGCAGTACTTC
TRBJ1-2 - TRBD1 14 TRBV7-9 CASSRGQAGNGYTF TGTGCCAGCAGCCGTGGACAGGCGGGAAATGGCTACACCTTC
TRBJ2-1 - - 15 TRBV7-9 CASSSLGSSYNEQFF TGTGCCAGCAGCTCCCTGGGGAGCTCCTACAATGAGCAGTTCTTC
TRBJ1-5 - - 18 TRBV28 CASSLGVGGEGFNQPQHF TGTGCCAGCAGTTTAGGAGTGGGTGGGGAAGGTTTCAATCAGCCCCAGCATTTT
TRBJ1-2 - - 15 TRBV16 CASSQLLGSNYGYTF TGTGCCAGCAGCCAATTGCTCGGATCTAACTATGGCTACACCTTC
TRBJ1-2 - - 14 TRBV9 CASSVGDLNYGYTF TGTGCCAGCAGCGTAGGAGACCTGAACTATGGCTACACCTTC
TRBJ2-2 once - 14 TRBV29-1 CSVVGSKGSGELFF TGCAGCGTTGTTGGCAGTAAGGGTTCCGGGGAGCTGTTTTTT
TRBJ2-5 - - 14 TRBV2 CASSPPGAQETQYF TGTGCCAGCAGTCCCCCAGGGGCTCAAGAGACCCAGTACTTC
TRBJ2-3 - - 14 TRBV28 CASSLDQGPDTQYF TGTGCCAGCAGTTTGGACCAGGGCCCAGATACGCAGTATTTT
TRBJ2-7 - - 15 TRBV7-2 CASSSEPGPQYEQYF TGTGCCAGCAGCTCGGAGCCGGGACCACAGTACGAGCAGTACTTC
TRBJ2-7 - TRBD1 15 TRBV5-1 CASSPSGQATYEQYF TGCGCCAGCAGCCCGTCGGGACAGGCGACCTACGAGCAGTACTTC
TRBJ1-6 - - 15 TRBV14 CASSHYRVGNSPLHF TGTGCCAGCAGCCATTACAGGGTGGGGAATTCACCCCTCCACTTT
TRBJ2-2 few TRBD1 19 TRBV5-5 CASSLGPLSGTGPTGELFF TGTGCCAGCAGCTTGGGTCCCCTTTCCGGGACAGGGCCCACCGGGGAGCTGTTTTTT
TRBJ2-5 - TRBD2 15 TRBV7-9 CASSYGSGTRETQYF TGTGCCAGCAGCTACGGTAGCGGGACAAGAGAGACCCAGTACTTC
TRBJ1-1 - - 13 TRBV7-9 CASSFLEHTEAFF TGTGCCAGCAGCTTCCTTGAACACACTGAAGCTTTCTTT
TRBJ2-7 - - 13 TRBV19 CASSRTGAYEQYF TGTGCCAGTAGTAGGACCGGGGCCTACGAGCAGTACTTC
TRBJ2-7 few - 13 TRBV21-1 CASSKECSYEQYF TGTGCCAGCAGCAAAGAGTGCTCCTACGAGCAGTACTTC
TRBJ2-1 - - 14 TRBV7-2 CASSLVGLTNEQFF TGTGCCAGCAGCTTAGTGGGTCTGACGAATGAGCAGTTCTTC
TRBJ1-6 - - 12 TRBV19 CASSIPGSPLHF TGTGCCAGTAGTATTCCTGGGTCACCCCTCCACTTT
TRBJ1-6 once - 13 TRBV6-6 CASKTVPNSPLHF TGTGCCAGCAAGACAGTCCCTAATTCACCCCTCCACTTT
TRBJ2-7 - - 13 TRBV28 CASSLWTPWEQYF TGTGCCAGCAGTTTATGGACTCCCTGGGAGCAGTACTTC
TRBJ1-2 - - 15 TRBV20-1 CSASPPGHLNYGYTF TGCAGTGCTAGTCCCCCAGGTCATCTAAACTATGGCTACACCTTC
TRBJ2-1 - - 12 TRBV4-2 CASSQDYNEQFF TGTGCCAGCAGCCAAGACTACAATGAGCAGTTCTTC